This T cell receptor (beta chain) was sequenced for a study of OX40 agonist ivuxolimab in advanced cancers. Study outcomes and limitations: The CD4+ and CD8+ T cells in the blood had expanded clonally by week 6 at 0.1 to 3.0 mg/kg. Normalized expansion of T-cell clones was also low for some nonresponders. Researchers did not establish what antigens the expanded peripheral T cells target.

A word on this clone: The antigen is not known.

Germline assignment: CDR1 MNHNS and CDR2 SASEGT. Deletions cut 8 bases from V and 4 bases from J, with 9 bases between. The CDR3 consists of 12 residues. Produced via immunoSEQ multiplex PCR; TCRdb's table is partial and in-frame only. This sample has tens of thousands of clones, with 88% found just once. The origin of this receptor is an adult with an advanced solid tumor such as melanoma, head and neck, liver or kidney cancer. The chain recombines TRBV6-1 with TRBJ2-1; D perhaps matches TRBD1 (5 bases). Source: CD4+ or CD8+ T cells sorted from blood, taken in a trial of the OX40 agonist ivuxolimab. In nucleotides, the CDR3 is TGTGCCAGCCAGGGAAGTTACAATGAGCAGTTCTTC. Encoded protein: CASQGSYNEQFF.